Below, 29 T cell receptor beta chains from the same sample are listed, as sequenced in a study of blood T cell repertoires in COVID-19. Sequencing used immunoSEQ multiplex PCR; TCRdb keeps in-frame clones, though not all of them. The table includes about 300,000 clones, around 88% detected once. The sequenced sample was peripheral blood. These TCRs come from a woman aged 30 to 39 who had recovered from COVID-19.

The chain joins TRBV18 to TRBJ2-3; D gene unclear. The CDR3 length is 15 residues. The germline V and J ends were trimmed by 1 base and 1 base, with 9 bases remaining between them. In germline, CDR1 is KGHSH, CDR2 LQKENI. CDR3 loop: CASSPRAMGTDTQYF. CDR3 sequence (DNA): TGTGCCAGCTCACCACGGGCGATGGGCACAGATACGCAGTATTTT.

The J gene is TRBJ2-2, the V gene TRBV7-3; tentatively, D is TRBD1 (10 bases). Germline CDR1 and CDR2: SGHTA and FQGTGA. This CDR3 is built from 16 residues. Deletions cut 6 bases from V and 6 bases from J, with 20 bases between. The CDR3 DNA sequence: TGTGCCAGCAGGACAGGGGGCGGGAGGGACGCCGGGGAGCTGTTTTTT. Its translation is CASRTGGGRDAGELFF.

About this clone: The junction shows a germline mismatch at one end, possibly a read error. J is TRBJ2-5 and V is TRBV11-3; 11 nucleotides line up with TRBD2. The CDR3 spans 15 residues. Germline CDR1 is SGHNT and CDR2 is YENEEA. The CDR3 nucleotides read TGTGCCAGCAGCCCTGGACTAGCGGGCCAACAGACCCAGTACTTC. It codes for CASSPGLAGQQTQYF.

The chain is built from TRBV5-5 and TRBJ2-1; 14 bases fit TRBD2. Germline lookup yields CDR1 SGHKS and CDR2 YYEKEE (reference sequence). V lost 2 bases to trimming and J lost 6 bases; unmatched junction nucleotides: 10. The CDR3 runs 18 residues. DNA of the CDR3: TGTGCCAGCAGCTTAGGACTAGCGGGGGGTATAAGATCCAATGAGCAGTTCTTC. Protein product: CASSLGLAGGIRSNEQFF. The full variable domain, its missing parts supplied by reference TRBV5-5 and TRBJ2-1, is DAGVTQSPTHLIKTRGQQVTLRCSPISGHKSVSWYQQVLGQGPQFIFQYYEKEERGRGNFPDRFSARQFPNYSSELNVNALLLGDSALYLCASSLGLAGGIRSNEQFFGPGTRLTVL.

The chain links TRBV28 to TRBJ1-4; D is uncertain. V lost 7 bases to trimming and J lost 4 bases, with 13 bases between them. The CDR3 contains 14 residues. CDR1 is MDHEN and CDR2 is SYDVKM in the germline V gene. CDR3: CASTRGSFNEKLFF. DNA of the CDR3: TGTGCCAGCACCCGCGGCAGCTTTAATGAAAAACTGTTTTTT.

About this clone: Other DNA variants within this sample encode the same CDR3. This chain uses TRBV5-1 with TRBJ2-5; the D gene is possibly TRBD1 (6 bases). V gave up 0 bases and J gave up 3 bases, with 12 bases separating them. Germline loops: CDR1 SGHRS, CDR2 YFSETQ. The CDR3 runs to 15 residues. The CDR3 sequence: CASSLATGSEETQYF. In DNA, the CDR3 is TGCGCCAGCAGCTTGGCAACAGGGAGTGAAGAGACCCAGTACTTC.

About this clone itself: The sample carries other DNA sequences with the same CDR3. The chain uses TRBV7-9 and TRBJ1-1; D unresolved. This CDR3 spans 13 amino acids. Germline CDR1 reads SEHNR; CDR2 reads FQNEAQ (reference sequence). V shed 4 bases and J shed 2 bases, with 8 bases lying between them. The CDR3 nucleotides are TGTGCCAGCAGCTCCACCCTAAACACTGAAGCTTTCTTT. This translates into CASSSTLNTEAFF.

Turning to this clone: At one boundary the junction diverges from the germline segment, which might be a read error. The rearrangement joins TRBV20-1 to TRBJ2-5; D not certain. CDR1 is DFQATT, CDR2 SNEGSKA, per germline (reference sequence). The CDR3 length is 11 residues. CDR3 in DNA: TGCAGTGTTAGACCGTTGGAGACCCAGTACTTC. Translating gives CSVRPLETQYF.

This chain links TRBV2 with TRBJ1-1, with no clear D. The CDR3 consists of 13 residues. In germline, CDR1 is SNHLY, CDR2 FYNNEI. The V gene lost 2 bases and the J gene lost 6 bases, with 10 bases spanning the gap. The CDR3 sequence: CASSENGRAEAFF. DNA for the CDR3: TGTGCCAGCAGTGAAAATGGTCGCGCTGAAGCTTTCTTT.

The rearrangement joins TRBV6-6 to TRBJ1-5; D might be TRBD1 (5 bases). The germline gives CDR1 MNHNY, CDR2 SVGAGI (reference sequence). The CDR3 has 15 residues. The V gene lost 5 bases and the J gene lost 5 bases, with 16 bases spanning the gap. CDR3 amino acids: CASSPPAGRDQPQHF. The CDR3, as DNA: TGTGCCAGCAGTCCGCCGGCAGGGAGGGATCAGCCCCAGCATTTT.

As DNA, the CDR3 is TGTGCCAGCAGGCAGACAGGGGACTATGGCTACACCTTC. This codes for CASRQTGDYGYTF. The rearrangement joins TRBV6-6 to TRBJ1-2, with 8 bases aligning to TRBD1. The CDR3 has 13 amino acids. Trimming at V came to 6 bases and at J to 3 bases, leaving 3 bases not matched to a gene. Per the germline V gene, CDR1 is MNHNY and CDR2 is SVGAGI (reference sequence).

This clone was seen only once. CDR3 region: CASSRGADTQYF. CDR3 coding DNA: TGCGCCAGCAGCCGGGGAGCAGATACGCAGTATTTT. This rearrangement joins TRBV5-1 to TRBJ2-3; D might be TRBD2 (5 bases). This CDR3 has 12 amino acids. Trimming left V 4 bases short and J 4 bases short, with 7 bases between. CDR1 and CDR2 (germline): SGHRS, YFSETQ.

This chain links TRBV30 with TRBJ1-3; TRBD1 is a possible D gene (6 bases). Germline CDR1 reads GTSNPN; CDR2 reads SVGIG (reference sequence). The CDR3 is 15 residues long. The germline V and J ends were trimmed by 2 bases and 4 bases, with 15 bases remaining between them. In DNA form, the CDR3 reads TGTGCCTGGAGTAGGGGGGGGGCACGGGGAAACACCATATATTTT. This codes for CAWSRGGARGNTIYF.

The V call is TRBV28, the J call TRBJ2-2, with D maybe TRBD1 (5 bases). This CDR3 contains 13 residues. Germline V gene data show CDR1 as MDHEN and CDR2 as SYDVKM. Deletions cut 7 bases from V and 3 bases from J, with 9 bases between. The CDR3 DNA reads TGTGCCAGCATGTTCAGGGACACCGGGGAGCTGTTTTTT. Its translation: CASMFRDTGELFF.

The gene calls are TRBV18 and TRBJ2-7; tentative D call: TRBD2 (5 bases). CDR3 size: 14 residues. Trimming pared 4 bases from V and 5 bases from J, leaving 15 bases between. In germline, CDR1 is KGHSH, CDR2 LQKENI. CDR3 nucleotides: TGTGCCAGCTCACACCGGGAAGCCACGGACGAGCAGTACTTC. It codes for CASSHREATDEQYF.

The rearrangement uses TRBV27 and TRBJ1-5; 10 nucleotides line up with TRBD1. Germline V gene sequence: CDR1 MNHEY, CDR2 SMNVEV (reference sequence). The CDR3 is 16 residues long. V dropped 3 bases and J dropped 6; count of bases not matched to a gene: 8. The CDR3 DNA sequence: TGTGCCAGCAGTTTTTCGGGACAGGGGCAAAGTCAGCCCCAGCATTTT. Its translation: CASSFSGQGQSQPQHF.

The chain employs TRBV7-9 and TRBJ1-1; TRBD1 agrees at 7 bases. CDR3 length: 13 amino acids. Germline V gene data show CDR1 as SEHNR and CDR2 as FQNEAQ (reference sequence). J gave up 11 bases and V 7 bases, and 13 bases lay outside the gene matches. CDR3 region: CASTWRQGEVAFF. CDR3 nucleotide sequence: TGTGCCAGCACCTGGCGACAGGGTGAAGTGGCTTTCTTT.

CDR3 amino acids: CASSQNLVSAEQFF. The DNA of the CDR3 is TGTGCCAGCAGTCAAAACCTAGTTAGCGCTGAGCAGTTCTTC. The genes are TRBV27 and TRBJ2-1; TRBD2 is a possible D gene (5 bases). The CDR3 runs 14 residues. Germline loops: CDR1 MNHEY, CDR2 SMNVEV (reference sequence). Trimming cost V 5 bases and J 9 bases, with 17 bases left between them.

The CDR3 loop reads CASSPETGGGNYGYTF. The CDR3 DNA reads TGTGCCAGCAGCCCTGAGACAGGGGGCGGTAACTATGGCTACACCTTC. This chain connects TRBV7-2 to TRBJ1-2; 10 bases match TRBD1. The CDR3 covers 16 residues. In germline, CDR1 is SGHTA, CDR2 FQGNSA. V lost 5 bases and J lost 1; bases outside the gene matches: 7.

Only a few counts were recorded for this clone. The chain recombines TRBV2 with TRBJ1-1, with D possibly matching TRBD1 (5 bases). The V gene's germline CDR1 is SNHLY and CDR2 FYNNEI. V shed 6 bases and J shed 1 base, with 12 bases lying between them. This CDR3 region has 14 residues. The CDR3 region has the DNA TGTGCCAGCAGGGCCTTACAGGCGAACACTGAAGCTTTCTTT. This encodes CASRALQANTEAFF.

The chain employs TRBV19 and TRBJ1-3; D uncertain. The CDR3 sequence is 14 residues long. In germline, CDR1 is LNHDA, CDR2 SQIVND (reference sequence). V lost 5 bases to trimming and J lost 0 bases, with 8 bases between them. The CDR3 nucleotides are TGTGCCAGTAGTCAGGCGAACTCTGGAAACACCATATATTTT. Protein product: CASSQANSGNTIYF.

This chain connects TRBV12-3 or TRBV12-4 to TRBJ1-2, with D perhaps TRBD1 (6 bases). Trimming removed 5 bases at V and 5 bases at J, with 12 bases between. The CDR3 runs to 13 residues. CDR3 sequence: CASSNRAVYGYTF. The CDR3 DNA reads TGTGCCAGCAGTAACAGGGCTGTTTATGGCTACACCTTC.

A few counts support this clone. V and J are TRBV6-5 and TRBJ2-3; 8 positions agree with TRBD2. Germline assignment: CDR1 MNHEY and CDR2 SVGAGI. The CDR3 loop spans 15 amino acids. With 10 bases clipped from V and 2 bases from J, the junction kept 11 bases outside the gene matches. CDR3 nucleotide sequence: TGTGCCACCCAAAACGTAGCGGGGACCACAGATACGCAGTATTTT. As protein: CATQNVAGTTDTQYF.

The V call is TRBV10-3, the J call TRBJ2-7; TRBD1 aligns across 9 bases. V lost 4 bases, J lost 0 bases, and 7 bases stayed unmatched. The germline V gene encodes CDR1 ENHRY and CDR2 SYGVKD. The CDR3 is made up of 16 amino acids. CDR3: CAISGVGTGTSYEQYF. In DNA form, the CDR3 reads TGTGCCATCAGTGGAGTCGGGACAGGGACCTCCTACGAGCAGTACTTC.

The rearrangement links TRBV28 to TRBJ2-7, with a weak D call TRBD1 (6 bases). Germline loops: CDR1 MDHEN, CDR2 SYDVKM. V was trimmed by 5 bases and J by 6 bases, leaving 20 bases between them. The CDR3 length is 15 residues. The CDR3 reads CASSLRAQGNLEQYF. As DNA, the CDR3 is TGTGCCAGCAGTCTCCGGGCCCAGGGGAATCTCGAGCAGTACTTC.

This sequence joins TRBV4-1 and TRBJ2-1, with 8 bases fitting TRBD1. V trimming: 6 bases; J trimming: 9 bases; junction bases outside the gene matches: 13. The V gene's germline CDR1 is MGHRA and CDR2 YSYEKL. This CDR3 region has 15 residues. In nucleotides, the CDR3 is TGCGCCAGCAGGCAGACCCGGACAGGGATAGGTGAGCAGTTCTTC. This codes for CASRQTRTGIGEQFF.

The sample holds one count of this clone. The V and J genes are TRBV5-6 and TRBJ1-5; D is perhaps TRBD1 (5 bases). This CDR3 spans 15 amino acids. The V gene's germline CDR1 is SGHDT and CDR2 YYEEEE. V was shortened by 2 bases and J by 4 bases, with 13 bases between the two germline ends. DNA of the CDR3: TGTGCCAGCAGCTTTTTGGGGGGAAAAAATCAGCCCCAGCATTTT. Translating it yields CASSFLGGKNQPQHF.

The chain employs TRBV5-1 and TRBJ2-5; 8 bases are a match to TRBD2. The J segment lost 5 bases and the V segment lost 4 bases, leaving 10 bases of the junction unmatched. Germline CDR1 reads SGHRS; CDR2 reads YFSETQ. The CDR3 sequence is 15 residues long. CDR3: CASSLRGGFKETQYF. CDR3 coding DNA: TGCGCCAGCAGCCTACGCGGGGGGTTCAAGGAGACCCAGTACTTC. Supplemented by reference TRBV5-1 and TRBJ2-5, the full variable domain reads KAGVTQTPRYLIKTRGQQVTLSCSPISGHRSVSWYQQTPGQGLQFLFEYFSETQRNKGNFPGRFSGRQFSNSRSEMNVSTLELGDSALYLCASSLRGGFKETQYFGPGTRLLVL.

The sample holds a few counts of this clone. This rearrangement joins TRBV18 to TRBJ1-1; 8 bases line up with TRBD1. This CDR3 contains 15 residues. With 3 bases clipped from V and 9 bases from J, the junction kept 12 bases outside the gene matches. Germline values: CDR1 KGHSH, CDR2 LQKENI. CDR3 DNA sequence: TGTGCCAGCTCACCCAAGGACAGGGTCGATTCTAAAGCTTTCTTT. Translation gives CASSPKDRVDSKAFF.